The entry below describes one TCR beta chain. Its antigen is currently unknown. This specimen belongs to a study of CD8 T cells in Susac syndrome. Study-wide results and caveats: The study's TCR sequencing and HLA analysis covered a relatively small number of individuals, and the study acknowledged this.

It was with random hexamers that roughly 0.5 to 1 ug RNA was reverse transcribed. The immunoSEQ assay covered 54 Vbeta and 13 Jbeta segments for CDR3. TCRdb re-called the immunoSEQ multiplex PCR reads through MiXCR, storing one row per CDR3 protein. The sample shows 130,000 or so distinct CDR3 sequences, approximately 94% of them seen only once. Germline V gene sequence: CDR1 MNHEY, CDR2 SVGAGI. Trimming removed 5 bases from V and 5 bases from J, with 12 bases in between. The CDR3 runs to 13 residues. Peripheral blood CD8+ and CD4+ T cells were profiled by TCR beta sequencing. TEMRA cells underwent FACS enrichment and CD8+ and CD4+ T cells underwent negative isolation.

This sequence originates from a human donor in good health. The specimen was CD4+ T cells from PBMCs. This chain links TRBV6-5 with TRBJ1-1, with TRBD1 as a possible D gene (5 bases). CDR3 sequence reads: CASSGLTGTEAFF. In nucleotides, the CDR3 is TGTGCCAGCAGTGGCCTAACAGGAACTGAAGCTTTCTTT.